The sequence of this TCR beta chain was determined in a study of response to subunit inactivated influenza vaccine. The CDR3 has 16 residues. V dropped 3 bases and J dropped 7 bases, with 16 bases sitting between them. Per germline, CDR1 LGHNA and CDR2 YSLEER. TCRdb analysed the RT-PCR reads with MiXCR anew, one entry per CDR3 protein. The sample comprises around 480,000 distinct CDR3 sequences, roughly 9.8% of which are singletons, and about an eighth rests with the top ten. This clonotype turned up a few times. The TCR was taken from a man aged 50 or older who received an inactivated influenza vaccine. The chain is built from TRBV4-3 and TRBJ1-6, with D tentatively TRBD1 (5 bases). The specimen comprised PBMCs from blood, sampled about 6 weeks after vaccination. The DNA of the CDR3 is TGCGCCAGCAGCCAGTCTTTGACCCGGGGGAATTCACCCCTCCACTTT. This sequence encodes CASSQSLTRGNSPLHF.